This TCR beta chain was found in a study of blood T cells in healthy people across ages. A second roughly 6 to 11 cycle PCR used barcoded and J-beta primers. TCRdb passed the 5' RACE reads through MiXCR, listing each CDR3 protein once. Among around 1,100,000 distinct CDR3 sequences listed, more than 30% were seen once. The germline V gene has CDR1 KGHSH and CDR2 LQKENI. Trimming removed 5 bases at V and 3 bases at J, with 10 bases between. This CDR3 contains 14 residues. The receptor was derived from a man younger than 30 in good health. The chain has TRBV18 and TRBJ2-2, with D hard to call. The sample comprised blood. The CDR3 region is CASSSATDTGELFF. For the CDR3, the DNA is TGTGCCAGCTCATCGGCCACAGACACCGGGGAGCTGTTTTTT.